Listed below are T cell receptor beta chains from one sample, sequenced in a study of T-cell memory formation after mild COVID-19. One entry per CDR3 protein results from TCRdb running MiXCR on the 5' RACE reads. The data contain about 270,000 distinct CDR3 sequences, 15% to 20% of them singletons. The sequencing sample was made of PBMCs or a T cell subset sorted from them (not recorded which). The receptors derive from a man aged 18 to 30 who had mild COVID-19 (a few samples of this study predate the infection). Cell type and time point are not known. Each CDR3 is given with its conserved first and last residue. Fields, in order: CDR3 protein, CDR3 DNA, J gene, clone size, V gene, D gene. A D gene is named only where the DNA matches it firmly. Rows give clone size only sometimes, using once, few, many, or a class for an expanded clone.

cdr3_aa: CASSQEIGNTEAFF
cdr3_nt: TGTGCCAGCAGCCAAGAGATCGGGAACACTGAAGCTTTCTTT
j_call: TRBJ1-1
clone_size: -
v_call: TRBV3-1
d_call: -

cdr3_aa: CASSFGAGGRETQYF
cdr3_nt: TGTGCCAGCAGTTTCGGTGCAGGGGGGCGAGAGACCCAGTACTTC
j_call: TRBJ2-5
clone_size: -
v_call: TRBV12-3/TRBV12-4
d_call: -

cdr3_aa: CASRTQLSTNYGYTF
cdr3_nt: TGTGCCAGCAGAACCCAACTCTCTACTAACTATGGCTACACCTTC
j_call: TRBJ1-2
clone_size: -
v_call: TRBV6-2/TRBV6-3
d_call: -

cdr3_aa: CASSQGVTGDTTGNTIYF
cdr3_nt: TGCGCCAGCAGCCAAGGGGTAACTGGGGACACAACGGGAAACACCATATATTTT
j_call: TRBJ1-3
clone_size: once
v_call: TRBV4-1
d_call: -

cdr3_aa: CASILGRLGEAFF
cdr3_nt: TGTGCCAGCATCCTTGGACGTTTAGGTGAAGCTTTCTTT
j_call: TRBJ1-1
clone_size: few
v_call: TRBV12-3/TRBV12-4
d_call: -

cdr3_aa: CASRTTSGGHNEQFF
cdr3_nt: TGTGCCAGCAGGACGACTAGCGGGGGCCACAATGAGCAGTTCTTC
j_call: TRBJ2-1
clone_size: few
v_call: TRBV7-2
d_call: TRBD2

cdr3_aa: CASRSGTVDNSPLHF
cdr3_nt: TGCGCCAGCCGCTCCGGGACAGTCGATAATTCACCCCTCCACTTT
j_call: TRBJ1-6
clone_size: few
v_call: TRBV5-1
d_call: TRBD1

cdr3_aa: CASSEGSWVETQYF
cdr3_nt: TGCGCCAGCAGTGAGGGAAGTTGGGTAGAGACCCAGTACTTC
j_call: TRBJ2-5
clone_size: -
v_call: TRBV10-2
d_call: -

cdr3_aa: CATSDLRGEAFF
cdr3_nt: TGTGCCACCAGTGATTTGCGAGGTGAAGCTTTCTTT
j_call: TRBJ1-1
clone_size: -
v_call: TRBV24-1
d_call: -

cdr3_aa: CASSQRTSGVGNIQYF
cdr3_nt: TGCGCCAGCAGCCAACGGACTAGCGGGGTAGGAAACATTCAGTACTTC
j_call: TRBJ2-4
clone_size: -
v_call: TRBV4-3
d_call: TRBD2

cdr3_aa: CASNYGGVDTQYF
cdr3_nt: TGTGCCAGCAACTACGGCGGGGTGGATACGCAGTATTTT
j_call: TRBJ2-3
clone_size: few
v_call: TRBV12-3/TRBV12-4
d_call: -

cdr3_aa: CASSSRTAQETQYF
cdr3_nt: TGCGCCAGCAGCTCCCGGACAGCCCAAGAGACCCAGTACTTC
j_call: TRBJ2-5
clone_size: -
v_call: TRBV5-1
d_call: -

cdr3_aa: CASSEWAEYGYTF
cdr3_nt: TGTGCCAGCAGTGAATGGGCAGAATACGGCTACACCTTC
j_call: TRBJ1-2
clone_size: few
v_call: TRBV6-1
d_call: -

cdr3_aa: CASSVAGPSGANVLTF
cdr3_nt: TGTGCCAGCAGTGTGGCAGGACCCTCTGGGGCCAACGTCCTGACTTTC
j_call: TRBJ2-6
clone_size: few
v_call: TRBV25-1
d_call: -

cdr3_aa: CASSPALETQYF
cdr3_nt: TGCGCCAGCAGCCCCGCGCTAGAGACCCAGTACTTC
j_call: TRBJ2-5
clone_size: few
v_call: TRBV10-2
d_call: -

cdr3_aa: CATSSRTGTTKNIQYF
cdr3_nt: TGTGCCACCAGCTCCCGGACAGGGACGACCAAAAACATTCAGTACTTC
j_call: TRBJ2-4
clone_size: -
v_call: TRBV15
d_call: TRBD1

cdr3_aa: CASSHSTGFGYTF
cdr3_nt: TGTGCCAGCAGCCACTCCACAGGGTTCGGCTACACCTTC
j_call: TRBJ1-2
clone_size: few
v_call: TRBV3-1
d_call: -

cdr3_aa: CASSSTLGGVSYGELFF
cdr3_nt: TGTGCCAGCAGCTCCACTCTGGGGGGGGTGTCCTACGGGGAGCTGTTTTTT
j_call: TRBJ2-2
clone_size: -
v_call: TRBV7-2
d_call: TRBD2

cdr3_aa: CASSPTPSYEQYF
cdr3_nt: TGTGCCAGCAGCCCGACACCTTCCTACGAGCAGTACTTC
j_call: TRBJ2-7
clone_size: few
v_call: TRBV3-1
d_call: -

cdr3_aa: CASSQMNSYGYTF
cdr3_nt: TGCGCCAGCAGCCAAATGAACAGCTATGGCTACACCTTC
j_call: TRBJ1-2
clone_size: few
v_call: TRBV4-1
d_call: -

cdr3_aa: CASSLESGESGYTF
cdr3_nt: TGCGCCAGCAGCTTGGAGTCGGGGGAAAGCGGCTACACCTTC
j_call: TRBJ1-2
clone_size: few
v_call: TRBV5-1
d_call: -

cdr3_aa: CASSHNPHRTEAFF
cdr3_nt: TGTGCCAGCAGTCACAACCCTCACAGGACTGAAGCTTTCTTT
j_call: TRBJ1-1
clone_size: -
v_call: TRBV6-2/TRBV6-3
d_call: -

cdr3_aa: CASSVGVVPRNNEQFF
cdr3_nt: TGTGCCAGCAGCGTTGGGGTTGTTCCGCGCAACAATGAGCAGTTCTTC
j_call: TRBJ2-1
clone_size: few
v_call: TRBV9
d_call: -

cdr3_aa: CASSQNTPTSGYTDTQYF
cdr3_nt: TGCGCCAGCAGCCAAAACACCCCGACTAGCGGCTACACAGATACGCAGTATTTT
j_call: TRBJ2-3
clone_size: -
v_call: TRBV4-3
d_call: TRBD2

cdr3_aa: CASSGTGKAFF
cdr3_nt: TGTGCCAGCAGTGGTACAGGGAAAGCTTTCTTT
j_call: TRBJ1-1
clone_size: -
v_call: TRBV2
d_call: -

cdr3_aa: CSARDLPGSYNEQFF
cdr3_nt: TGCAGTGCTAGAGATCTCCCGGGCTCCTACAATGAGCAGTTCTTC
j_call: TRBJ2-1
clone_size: few
v_call: TRBV20-1
d_call: -

cdr3_aa: CASSLATGKERALFFF
cdr3_nt: TGCGCCAGCAGCTTGGCTACAGGGAAGGAACGTGCACTGTTTTTTTTT
j_call: TRBJ1-4
clone_size: few
v_call: TRBV5-1
d_call: -

cdr3_aa: CASTKGRDRYSPLHF
cdr3_nt: TGTGCCAGCACAAAAGGGCGGGACAGGTATTCACCCCTCCACTTT
j_call: TRBJ1-6
clone_size: few
v_call: TRBV21-1
d_call: -

cdr3_aa: CASSFGGRGTDTQYF
cdr3_nt: TGCGCCAGCAGCTTTGGGGGCCGGGGCACAGATACGCAGTATTTT
j_call: TRBJ2-3
clone_size: few
v_call: TRBV5-1
d_call: -

cdr3_aa: CASSLLGGSADEQYF
cdr3_nt: TGTGCCAGCAGTTTACTCGGGGGATCTGCGGACGAGCAGTACTTC
j_call: TRBJ2-7
clone_size: -
v_call: TRBV27
d_call: -

cdr3_aa: CASSFTGGESPLHF
cdr3_nt: TGTGCCAGCAGCTTCACAGGGGGAGAGTCACCCCTCCACTTT
j_call: TRBJ1-6
clone_size: -
v_call: TRBV11-1
d_call: TRBD1

cdr3_aa: CASSPGTSDTGELFF
cdr3_nt: TGTGCCAGCAGCCCCGGGACATCGGACACCGGGGAGCTGTTTTTT
j_call: TRBJ2-2
clone_size: few
v_call: TRBV11-3
d_call: -

cdr3_aa: CASSLGAYEQFF
cdr3_nt: TGTGCCAGCAGCTTAGGGGCGTATGAGCAGTTCTTC
j_call: TRBJ2-1
clone_size: -
v_call: TRBV7-2
d_call: -

cdr3_aa: CASSFLDQSEAFF
cdr3_nt: TGTGCCAGCAGTTTTTTGGACCAGTCTGAAGCTTTCTTT
j_call: TRBJ1-1
clone_size: -
v_call: TRBV12-3/TRBV12-4
d_call: -

cdr3_aa: CASSPRRGGGSDTQYF
cdr3_nt: TGCGCCAGCAGCCCCCGACGGGGGGGCGGGTCGGATACGCAGTATTTT
j_call: TRBJ2-3
clone_size: many
v_call: TRBV4-3
d_call: TRBD2

cdr3_aa: CASSLMTGEAFF
cdr3_nt: TGTGCCAGCAGCTTAATGACAGGTGAAGCTTTCTTT
j_call: TRBJ1-1
clone_size: -
v_call: TRBV7-9
d_call: -

cdr3_aa: CASSLVGWSGETQYF
cdr3_nt: TGCGCCAGCAGCTTAGTCGGCTGGTCCGGAGAGACCCAGTACTTC
j_call: TRBJ2-5
clone_size: few
v_call: TRBV5-1
d_call: -

cdr3_aa: CASRTGVTTDTQYF
cdr3_nt: TGTGCCAGCAGGACAGGGGTAACGACAGATACGCAGTATTTT
j_call: TRBJ2-3
clone_size: few
v_call: TRBV6-6
d_call: TRBD1

cdr3_aa: CAISDPDHSSYEQYF
cdr3_nt: TGTGCCATCAGTGATCCGGACCATAGCTCCTACGAGCAGTACTTC
j_call: TRBJ2-7
clone_size: few
v_call: TRBV10-3
d_call: -